This record concerns one T cell receptor (beta chain) sequence. The sample originates from a study of blood T cell repertoires in COVID-19. Study-level background: Sites across the United States, Italy and Spain contributed samples from acute and convalescent COVID-19. PBMCs, B-cell-depleted T cells, or T cells provided the cDNA or gDNA that made up the material.

Assay used: immunoSEQ multiplex PCR; TCRdb lists only in-frame clones, some missing. This sample has under 150,000 clones, with 85% to 90% found just once. V shed 6 bases and J 7 bases; nucleotides not matched to a gene: 9. CDR1 and CDR2 (germline): SNHLY, FYNNEI. This CDR3 has 15 amino acids. The chain combines TRBV2 with TRBJ1-6, with TRBD1 matching 7 bases. Sequencing input: peripheral blood. The TCR was taken from a man between 50 and 59 years old with active or convalescent COVID-19. CDR3 sequence reads: CASRGQAKGNSPLHF. In nucleotides, the CDR3 is TGTGCCAGCAGAGGACAGGCGAAAGGGAATTCACCCCTCCACTTT.